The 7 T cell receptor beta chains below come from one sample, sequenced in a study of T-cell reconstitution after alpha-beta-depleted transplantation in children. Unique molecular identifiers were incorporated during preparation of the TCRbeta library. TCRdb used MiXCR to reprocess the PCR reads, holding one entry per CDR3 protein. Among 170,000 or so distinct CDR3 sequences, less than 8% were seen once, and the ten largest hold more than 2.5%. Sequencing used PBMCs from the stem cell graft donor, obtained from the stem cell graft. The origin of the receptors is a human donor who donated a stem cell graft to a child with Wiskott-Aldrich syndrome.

The CDR3 bases are TGTGCCAGCAGCATATGGACTAGCGGGAGAATCGCAGATACGCAGTATTTT. Protein product: CASSIWTSGRIADTQYF. The chain has TRBV7-2 and TRBJ2-3, with TRBD2 matching over 13 bases. CDR3 length: 17 amino acids. Per the germline V gene, CDR1 is SGHTA and CDR2 is FQGNSA. V lost 5 bases, J lost 4 bases, and 9 bases stayed unmatched.

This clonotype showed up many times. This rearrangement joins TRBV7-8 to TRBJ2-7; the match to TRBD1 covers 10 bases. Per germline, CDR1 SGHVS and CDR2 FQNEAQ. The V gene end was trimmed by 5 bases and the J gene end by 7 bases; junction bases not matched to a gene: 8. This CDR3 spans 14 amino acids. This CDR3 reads CASSLGTGVFEQYF. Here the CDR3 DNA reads TGTGCCAGCAGCCTAGGGACAGGGGTATTTGAGCAGTACTTC.

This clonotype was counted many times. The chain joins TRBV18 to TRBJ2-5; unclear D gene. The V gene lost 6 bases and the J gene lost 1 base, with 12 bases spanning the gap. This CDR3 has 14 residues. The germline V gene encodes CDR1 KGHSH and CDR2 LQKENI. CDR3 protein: CASSTRHSQETQYF. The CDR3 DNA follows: TGTGCCAGCTCCACCAGGCACAGCCAAGAGACCCAGTACTTC.

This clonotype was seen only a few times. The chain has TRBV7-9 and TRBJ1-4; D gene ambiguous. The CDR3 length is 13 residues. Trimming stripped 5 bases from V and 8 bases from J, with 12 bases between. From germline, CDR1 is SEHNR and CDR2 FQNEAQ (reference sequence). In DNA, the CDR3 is TGTGCCAGCAGCAGGGAGCGACCCGAAAAACTGTTTTTT. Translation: CASSRERPEKLFF.

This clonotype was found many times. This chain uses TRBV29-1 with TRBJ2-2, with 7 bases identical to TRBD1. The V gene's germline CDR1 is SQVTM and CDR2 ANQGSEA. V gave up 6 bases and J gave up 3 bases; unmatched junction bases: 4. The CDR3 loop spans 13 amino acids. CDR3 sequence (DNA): TGCAGCGTGAACAGGGGCCACACCGGGGAGCTGTTTTTT. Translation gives CSVNRGHTGELFF.

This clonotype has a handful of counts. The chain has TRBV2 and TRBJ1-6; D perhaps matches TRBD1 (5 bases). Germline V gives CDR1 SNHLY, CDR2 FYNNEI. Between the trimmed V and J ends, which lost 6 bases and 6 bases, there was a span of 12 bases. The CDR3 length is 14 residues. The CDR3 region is CASRYGTGNSPLHF. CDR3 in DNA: TGTGCCAGCAGGTACGGGACGGGTAATTCACCCCTCCACTTT. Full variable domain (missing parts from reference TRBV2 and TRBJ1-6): EPEVTQTPSHQVTQMGQEVILRCVPISNHLYFYWYRQILGQKVEFLVSFYNNEISEKSEIFDDQFSVERPDGSNFTLKIRSTKLEDSAMYFCASRYGTGNSPLHFGNGTRLTVT.

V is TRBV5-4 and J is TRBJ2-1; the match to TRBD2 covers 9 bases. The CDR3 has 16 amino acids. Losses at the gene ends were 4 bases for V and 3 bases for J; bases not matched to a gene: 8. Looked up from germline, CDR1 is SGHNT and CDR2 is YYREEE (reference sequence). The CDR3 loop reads CASSPKASGDYNEQFF. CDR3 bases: TGTGCCAGCAGCCCGAAGGCTAGCGGGGACTACAATGAGCAGTTCTTC.